This T cell receptor beta chain was captured in a study of cytomegalovirus exposure and HLA in healthy donors. Study-level background: Caucasian-associated ancestry cluster membership applied to approximately 80% of approximately 400 genotyped donors.

The study's findings and limits: Later on, analysis showed that most CMV-associated TCR beta chains appeared to be HLA-restricted.

As regards this clone: The antigen is not known.

The PCR made use of 60 Vbeta and 13 Jbeta primers. The repertoire was sequenced with immunoSEQ multiplex PCR; TCRdb's copy has only in-frame clones and lacks some. The data show about 100,000 clones, with 81% seen just once and less than 4.5% held by the top ten. The CDR3 has 14 amino acids. V lost 3 bases, J lost 5 bases, and 8 bases lay in between. Germline CDR1 SEHNR, CDR2 FQNEAQ (reference sequence). V usage is TRBV7-9 and J usage is TRBJ1-6; D is uncertain. Sequencing used PBMCs. This TCR derives from a woman in her 70s in good health and CMV-seropositive. The CDR3 spells CASSFRGNNSPLHF. The CDR3 DNA is TGTGCCAGCAGCTTTCGGGGAAATAATTCACCCCTCCACTTT. Full variable domain (missing parts from reference TRBV7-9 and TRBJ1-6): DTGVSQNPRHKITKRGQNVTFRCDPISEHNRLYWYRQTLGQGPEFLTYFQNEAQLEKSRLLSDRFSAERPKGSFSTLEIQRTEQGDSAMYLCASSFRGNNSPLHFGNGTRLTVT.